Below, 30 T cell receptor beta chains from the same sample are listed, as sequenced in a study of cytomegalovirus exposure and HLA in healthy donors. The PCR was carried out with 60 Vbeta primers and 13 Jbeta primers. Method: immunoSEQ multiplex PCR; TCRdb's copy keeps in-frame clones and lacks some. The data contain about 120,000 clones, less than 90% of them singletons. The specimen sequenced was PBMCs. All receptors derive from a man aged 50-60 years in good health and CMV-seronegative.

The chain uses TRBV4-3 and TRBJ1-1; 10 bases match TRBD1. Germline V gene data show CDR1 as LGHNA and CDR2 as YSLEER. CDR3 length: 14 residues. With 0 bases clipped from V and 12 bases from J, the junction kept 7 bases outside the gene matches. The CDR3, as DNA: TGCGCCAGCAGCCAAGACACGGACAGGGGGAAAACTTTCTTT. It codes for CASSQDTDRGKTFF.

This rearrangement joins TRBV7-9 to TRBJ2-1, with D possibly being TRBD1 (5 bases). V dropped 5 bases and J dropped 7 bases, with 15 bases sitting between them. The CDR3 length is 14 residues. Germline V CDR1 and CDR2: SEHNR, FQNEAQ (reference sequence). The CDR3, as DNA: TGTGCCAGCAGCCCACCTCAAGGGGCAAATGAGCAGTTCTTC. Its protein product is CASSPPQGANEQFF.

The rearrangement uses TRBV28 and TRBJ1-1; tentatively, D is TRBD1 (5 bases). The CDR3 spans 18 residues. CDR1 MDHEN and CDR2 SYDVKM come from the germline V gene. The ends were cut back, 1 base at V and 4 bases at J, with 22 bases in the middle. CDR3 protein: CASSLYLSGGDLITEAFF. The CDR3 DNA sequence: TGTGCCAGCAGTTTATATTTGAGCGGGGGGGACTTAATCACTGAAGCTTTCTTT.

V usage is TRBV27 and J usage is TRBJ1-1; D may be TRBD1 (6 bases). Deletions cut 2 bases from V and 5 bases from J, with 12 bases between. Germline CDR1 reads MNHEY; CDR2 reads SMNVEV (reference sequence). The CDR3 spans 14 residues. The CDR3 loop is CASSLSGGGTEAFF. The CDR3 nucleotides are TGTGCCAGCAGTTTAAGCGGGGGCGGAACTGAAGCTTTCTTT.

V and J are TRBV6-4 and TRBJ2-1; D uncertain. V was cut by 0 bases and J by 8 bases, with 8 bases left in between. Germline values: CDR1 MRHNA, CDR2 SNTAGT. This CDR3 comprises 13 residues. The CDR3 nucleotides are TGTGCCAGCAGTGACTCTTTTGAGGATGAGCAGTTCTTC. This gives the protein CASSDSFEDEQFF.

In DNA, the CDR3 is TGTGCCAGCAGCTCTCCGGGACAGGGATCAGAGACCCAGTACTTC. It codes for CASSSPGQGSETQYF. This sequence joins TRBV5-4 and TRBJ2-5; 9 bases are a match to TRBD1. This CDR3 is 15 amino acids long. Germline trimming cut 3 bases from V and 4 bases from J; bases unmatched to any gene: 7. Germline V gene lookup returns CDR1 SGHNT and CDR2 YYREEE (reference sequence).

The rearrangement uses TRBV5-6 and TRBJ2-7; 7 nucleotides agree with TRBD1. The CDR3 contains 16 residues. The trim removed 4 bases at V and 2 bases at J, leaving 12 bases unmatched. Germline V gives CDR1 SGHDT, CDR2 YYEEEE. CDR3 loop: CASSKGGGDSTYEQYF. The CDR3 DNA sequence: TGTGCCAGCAGCAAAGGGGGCGGTGACTCTACCTACGAGCAGTACTTC.

This chain joins TRBV28 and TRBJ2-5; the D gene is possibly TRBD2 (6 bases). Trimming left V 2 bases short and J 1 base short, with 11 bases between. The germline V gene has CDR1 MDHEN and CDR2 SYDVKM. The CDR3 covers 15 residues. CDR3 bases: TGTGCCAGCAGTTTAGGGAGGAGGGCCCAAGAGACCCAGTACTTC. Translated: CASSLGRRAQETQYF.

V gene TRBV4-3 combines with J gene TRBJ2-2, with TRBD2 as a possible D gene (6 bases). The CDR3 is 16 residues long. V was trimmed by 3 bases and J by 1 base, leaving 12 bases between them. Germline assignment: CDR1 LGHNA and CDR2 YSLEER. The CDR3 DNA sequence: TGCGCCAGCAGCCAGGCCACTAGCCGGAACACCGGGGAGCTGTTTTTT. Its translation is CASSQATSRNTGELFF.

A word on this clone: It is likely a read error, because the conserved phenylalanine at the end of the CDR3 is missing. The chain combines TRBV4-2 with TRBJ1-1, with D perhaps TRBD1 (5 bases). Germline-derived CDR1 and CDR2 are LGHNA and YNFKEQ. Trimming stripped 0 bases from V and 7 bases from J, with 9 bases between. The CDR3 is made up of 13 amino acids. CDR3 in amino acids: CASSQDLGGEAFL. CDR3 DNA sequence: TGTGCCAGCAGCCAAGATCTGGGGGGTGAAGCTTTCCTT.

The V and J genes are TRBV29-1 and TRBJ1-2; no firm D call. With 4 bases removed from V and 2 bases from J, the gap between germline ends came to 8 bases. The germline gives CDR1 SQVTM, CDR2 ANQGSEA. The CDR3 spans 12 residues. The CDR3 region is CSVVSGNYGYTF. CDR3 coding DNA: TGCAGCGTTGTGTCGGGAAACTATGGCTACACCTTC.

The chain recombines TRBV27 with TRBJ1-1; possible D gene TRBD1, 6 bases. In germline, CDR1 is MNHEY, CDR2 SMNVEV (reference sequence). With 7 bases removed from V and 7 bases from J, the gap between germline ends came to 7 bases. The CDR3 runs 10 residues. The CDR3 spells CASIQGEAFF. Written as DNA, the CDR3 is TGTGCCAGCATACAGGGTGAAGCTTTCTTT.

This rearrangement joins TRBV5-4 to TRBJ2-5; D perhaps matches TRBD2 (6 bases). From germline, CDR1 is SGHNT and CDR2 YYREEE (reference sequence). This CDR3 spans 14 amino acids. Trimming cost V 3 bases and J 3 bases, with 12 bases left between them. The CDR3 DNA reads TGTGCCAGCAGCTCCGGGACTTTTAAAGAGACCCAGTACTTC. Its translation: CASSSGTFKETQYF.

V usage is TRBV6-6 and J usage is TRBJ2-7; 7 positions match TRBD2. CDR3 length equals 13 residues. Germline V gene sequence: CDR1 MNHNY, CDR2 SVGAGI (reference sequence). V was pared by 5 bases and J by 7 bases, with 8 bases of the junction left unmatched. DNA of the CDR3: TGTGCCAGCAGTCTAACGTCGGGGGGAGAGCAGTACTTC. Its protein product is CASSLTSGGEQYF.

The chain carries TRBV11-2 and TRBJ2-5; 10 nucleotides match TRBD2. J lost 5 bases, V lost 5 bases, and 14 bases had no gene match. Per the germline V gene, CDR1 is SGHAT and CDR2 is FQNNGV. The CDR3 runs to 17 residues. The CDR3 nucleotides are TGTGCCAGCAGCCCACGACTAGCGGGTGTCGGAGGGGAGACCCAGTACTTC. It encodes CASSPRLAGVGGETQYF.

The chain couples TRBV19 to TRBJ1-5, with D unresolved. Germline CDR1 LNHDA, CDR2 SQIVND (reference sequence). Trimming cost V 7 bases and J 2 bases, with 12 bases left between them. The CDR3 length is 14 residues. As DNA, the CDR3 is TGTGCCAGTAAGGCCCAACGGGGCAATCAGCCCCAGCATTTT. Protein sequence: CASKAQRGNQPQHF.

The chain uses TRBV10-3 and TRBJ2-5, with D possibly being TRBD2 (5 bases). Germline CDR1 is ENHRY and CDR2 is SYGVKD. The V gene lost 4 bases and the J gene lost 2 bases, with 14 bases spanning the gap. This CDR3 has 15 residues. The CDR3 region is CAISVGVQFQETQYF. CDR3 nucleotide sequence: TGTGCCATCAGTGTCGGGGTCCAATTTCAAGAGACCCAGTACTTC.

The chain recombines TRBV6-5 with TRBJ1-4; D is possibly TRBD1 (5 bases). The germline V gene encodes CDR1 MNHEY and CDR2 SVGAGI. CDR3 length: 15 residues. Trimming took off 5 bases at V and 8 bases at J, with 18 bases between the two ends. As DNA, the CDR3 is TGTGCCAGCAGTCTTGACGCGACAGTTGTGGAAAAACTGTTTTTT. This sequence encodes CASSLDATVVEKLFF.

The sample holds a few counts of this clone. This chain connects TRBV30 to TRBJ2-3; TRBD1 aligns across 9 bases. Germline V CDR1 and CDR2: GTSNPN, SVGIG (reference sequence). The CDR3 length is 15 residues. J was trimmed by 4 bases and V by 1 base; bases with no gene match: 6. This CDR3 reads CAWSDGTGFSDTQYF. In DNA form, the CDR3 reads TGTGCCTGGAGTGACGGGACAGGGTTTTCAGATACGCAGTATTTT.

In regard to this clone: The germline gene is not matched at one end of the junction; a read error may be the cause. The chain links TRBV7-6 to TRBJ2-7; D remains ambiguous. Germline CDR1 reads SGHVS; CDR2 reads FNYEAQ. The CDR3 has 12 amino acids. The CDR3 nucleotides are TGTGCCAGCAGCTTAGCTGGCAGTACGCCCTTCTTC. As protein: CASSLAGSTPFF.

The V call is TRBV6-1, the J call TRBJ1-3, with TRBD1 matching 8 bases. The CDR3 consists of 16 residues. CDR1 is MNHNS, CDR2 SASEGT, per germline. After removal of 1 base from V and 4 bases from J, the junction contained 6 bases not matched to a gene. CDR3 DNA: TGTGCCAGCAGTGAAGATCGGACAGGGCTCGGAAACACCATATATTTT. The encoded protein is CASSEDRTGLGNTIYF.

The chain uses TRBV9 and TRBJ2-5; tentative D call: TRBD1 (5 bases). The CDR3 runs 14 residues. Trimming stripped 4 bases from V and 4 bases from J, with 14 bases between. CDR1 is SGDLS, CDR2 YYNGEE, per germline. In DNA form, the CDR3 reads TGTGCCAGCAGCCATTCTAGGGGTGGAGAGACCCAGTACTTC. Amino acids: CASSHSRGGETQYF.

The chain has TRBV12-5 and TRBJ2-1; no firm D call. V dropped 7 bases and J dropped 7 bases, with 11 bases sitting between them. There are 12 residues in the CDR3. CDR1 LGHNT and CDR2 FRNRAP come from the germline V gene. In DNA, the CDR3 is TGTGCTAGTGCCTTGTTCGAGAATGAGCAGTTCTTC. Translation: CASALFENEQFF. The whole variable domain, remainder taken from reference TRBV12-5 and TRBJ2-1, is DARVTQTPRHKVTEMGQEVTMRCQPILGHNTVFWYRQTMMQGLELLAYFRNRAPLDDSGMPKDRFSAEMPDATLATLKIQPSEPRDSAVYFCASALFENEQFFGPGTRLTVL.

V usage is TRBV27 and J usage is TRBJ2-5; D might be TRBD2 (5 bases). The CDR3 is 13 residues long. The germline gives CDR1 MNHEY, CDR2 SMNVEV (reference sequence). Deletions cut 2 bases from V and 5 bases from J, with 9 bases between. The chain's CDR3 is CASSLGGGETQYF. CDR3 sequence (DNA): TGTGCCAGCAGTTTAGGCGGCGGGGAGACCCAGTACTTC.

This clone was detected once. This chain connects TRBV6-6 to TRBJ2-1; D not certain. V was shortened by 6 bases and J by 0 bases, with 15 bases between the two germline ends. The CDR3 length is 16 residues. Germline CDR1 and CDR2: MNHNY and SVGAGI (reference sequence). CDR3 bases: TGTGCCAGCAGAAACATGGGCTACAGCTCCTACAATGAGCAGTTCTTC. It encodes CASRNMGYSSYNEQFF.

The chain recombines TRBV28 with TRBJ1-5; TRBD1 matches at 8 bases. The CDR3 has 13 amino acids. Germline CDR1 MDHEN, CDR2 SYDVKM. V shed 4 bases, J shed 6 bases, and the junction held 2 bases outside the gene matches. For the CDR3, the DNA is TGTGCCAGCAGTTCAGGGGGCACTCAGCCCCAGCATTTT. Encoded protein: CASSSGGTQPQHF. The full variable domain, in which reference TRBV28 and TRBJ1-5 provide the parts outside the CDR3, is DVKVTQSSRYLVKRTGEKVFLECVQDMDHENMFWYRQDPGLGLRLIYFSYDVKMKEKGDIPEGYSVSREKKERFSLILESASTNQTSMYLCASSSGGTQPQHFGDGTRLSIL.

The chain uses TRBV9 and TRBJ1-3, with 7 nucleotides matching TRBD1. The V segment lost 2 bases and the J segment 2 bases; nucleotides outside the gene matches: 4. There are 15 residues in the CDR3. CDR1 is SGDLS, CDR2 YYNGEE, per germline. The CDR3 DNA reads as TGTGCCAGCAGCGTCAAGGGGGCTGCTGGAAACACCATATATTTT. Protein: CASSVKGAAGNTIYF.

The genes are TRBV7-3 and TRBJ2-2; D unresolved. V lost 2 bases to trimming and J lost 5 bases, with 9 bases between them. The CDR3 runs 14 residues. Germline-derived CDR1 and CDR2 are SGHTA and FQGTGA. CDR3 in DNA: TGTGCCAGCAGCTTAGACGGAGCGACCGGGGAGCTGTTTTTT. This gives the protein CASSLDGATGELFF.

V and J are TRBV28 and TRBJ2-7; TRBD2 matches at 9 bases. Germline CDR1 and CDR2: MDHEN and SYDVKM. V shed 5 bases and J 2 bases; nucleotides not matched to a gene: 7. The CDR3 contains 15 residues. The CDR3, as DNA: TGTGCCAGCAGTCCCCCATTAGCGGGGGCCTACGAGCAGTACTTC. This encodes CASSPPLAGAYEQYF. Based on the CDR3 plus reference TRBV28 and TRBJ2-7, the full variable domain is DVKVTQSSRYLVKRTGEKVFLECVQDMDHENMFWYRQDPGLGLRLIYFSYDVKMKEKGDIPEGYSVSREKKERFSLILESASTNQTSMYLCASSPPLAGAYEQYFGPGTRLTVT.

The chain is built from TRBV5-1 and TRBJ2-5; 10 bases are shared with TRBD2. The germline V gene encodes CDR1 SGHRS and CDR2 YFSETQ. Losses at the gene ends were 2 bases for V and 5 bases for J; bases not matched to a gene: 3. This CDR3 contains 14 residues. CDR3 protein: CASSLAGGPETQYF. The CDR3, as DNA: TGCGCCAGCAGCTTAGCGGGAGGGCCGGAGACCCAGTACTTC.